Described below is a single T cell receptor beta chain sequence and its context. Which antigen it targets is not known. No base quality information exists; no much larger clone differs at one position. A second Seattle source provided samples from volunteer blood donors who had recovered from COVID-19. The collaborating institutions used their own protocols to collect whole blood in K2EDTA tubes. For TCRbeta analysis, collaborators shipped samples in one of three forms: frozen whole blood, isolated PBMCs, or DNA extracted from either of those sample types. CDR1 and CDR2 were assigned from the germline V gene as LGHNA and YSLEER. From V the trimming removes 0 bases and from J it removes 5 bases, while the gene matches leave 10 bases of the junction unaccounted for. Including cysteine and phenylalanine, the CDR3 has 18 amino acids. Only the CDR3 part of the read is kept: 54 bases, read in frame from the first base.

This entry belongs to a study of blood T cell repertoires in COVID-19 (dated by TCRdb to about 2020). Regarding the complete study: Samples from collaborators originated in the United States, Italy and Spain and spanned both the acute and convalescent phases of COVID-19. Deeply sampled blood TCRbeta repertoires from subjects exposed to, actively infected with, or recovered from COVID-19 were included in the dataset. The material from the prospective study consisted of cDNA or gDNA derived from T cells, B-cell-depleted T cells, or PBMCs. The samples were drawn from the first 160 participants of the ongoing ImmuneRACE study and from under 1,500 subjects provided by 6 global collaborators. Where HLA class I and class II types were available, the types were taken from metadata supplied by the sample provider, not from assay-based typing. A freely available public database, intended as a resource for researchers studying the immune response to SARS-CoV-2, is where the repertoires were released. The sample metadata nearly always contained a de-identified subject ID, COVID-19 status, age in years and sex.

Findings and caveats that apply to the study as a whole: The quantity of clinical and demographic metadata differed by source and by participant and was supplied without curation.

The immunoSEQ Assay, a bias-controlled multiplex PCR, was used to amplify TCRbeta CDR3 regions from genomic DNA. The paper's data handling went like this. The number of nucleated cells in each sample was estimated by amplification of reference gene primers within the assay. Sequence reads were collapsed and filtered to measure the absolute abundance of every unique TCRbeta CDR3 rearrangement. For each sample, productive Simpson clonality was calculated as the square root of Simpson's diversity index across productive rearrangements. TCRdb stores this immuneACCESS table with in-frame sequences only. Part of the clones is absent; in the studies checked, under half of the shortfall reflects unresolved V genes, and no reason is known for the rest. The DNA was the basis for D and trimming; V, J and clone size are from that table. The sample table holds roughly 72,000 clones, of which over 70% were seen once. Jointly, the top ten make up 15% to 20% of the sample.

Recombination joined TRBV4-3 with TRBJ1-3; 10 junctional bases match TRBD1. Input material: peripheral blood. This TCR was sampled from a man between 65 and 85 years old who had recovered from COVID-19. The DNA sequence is TGCGCCAGCAGCCAAGATATTACCGGGACAGGGGCCAGAAACACCATATATTTT. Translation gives CASSQDITGTGARNTIYF.